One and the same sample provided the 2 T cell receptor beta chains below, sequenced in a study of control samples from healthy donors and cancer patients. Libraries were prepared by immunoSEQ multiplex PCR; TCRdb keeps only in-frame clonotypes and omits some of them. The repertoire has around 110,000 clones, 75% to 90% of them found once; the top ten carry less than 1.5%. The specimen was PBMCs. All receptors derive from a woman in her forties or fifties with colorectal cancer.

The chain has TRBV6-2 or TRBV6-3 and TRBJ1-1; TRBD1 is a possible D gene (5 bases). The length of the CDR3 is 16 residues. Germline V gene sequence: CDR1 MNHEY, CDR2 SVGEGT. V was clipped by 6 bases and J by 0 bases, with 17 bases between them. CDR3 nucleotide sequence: TGTGCCAGCAGCCGAGACAGTACCAGTTTGAACACTGAAGCTTTCTTT. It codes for CASSRDSTSLNTEAFF.

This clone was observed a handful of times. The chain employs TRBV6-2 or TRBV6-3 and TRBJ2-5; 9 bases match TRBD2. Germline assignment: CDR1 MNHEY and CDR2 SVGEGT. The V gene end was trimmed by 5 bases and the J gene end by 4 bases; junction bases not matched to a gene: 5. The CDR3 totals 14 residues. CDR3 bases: TGTGCCAGCAGTGATAGCGGGAGTTTAGAGACCCAGTACTTC. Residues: CASSDSGSLETQYF.